This T cell receptor (beta chain) was sequenced during a study of blood T cells in healthy people across ages. General study results and limits: Whereas aged donors had fewer naive CD4+ cells, long-lived donors had more of them and higher diversity.

Each of the donors had 9 to 10 milliliters of peripheral blood drawn into EDTA-treated Vacutainer tubes. Extracted total RNA amounted to at least 6 micrograms for each sample. Note on this clonotype: What it binds is not known.

Primed by a sample-barcoded 5' primer and a J-beta primer mix, a second PCR proceeded for about 7 to 12 cycles. TCRdb itself ran the 5' RACE reads through MiXCR, one entry per CDR3 protein. In the table there are hundreds of thousands of distinct CDR3 sequences, around 24% of which are singletons. The same sample was also studied in work on T cells of mothers and their children.

The sequence came from a boy aged 5-17 years in good health. The material sequenced was blood.

CDR3 loop: CASSLVGKTNTGELFF. DNA for the CDR3: TGTGCCAGCAGCTTAGTCGGGAAAACGAACACCGGGGAGCTGTTTTTT. The chain recombines TRBV11-3 with TRBJ2-2; possibly TRBD2 for D (5 bases). Trimming took off 1 base at V and 0 bases at J, with 9 bases between the two ends. Germline V CDR1 and CDR2: SGHNT, YENEEA. This CDR3 is built from 16 residues.